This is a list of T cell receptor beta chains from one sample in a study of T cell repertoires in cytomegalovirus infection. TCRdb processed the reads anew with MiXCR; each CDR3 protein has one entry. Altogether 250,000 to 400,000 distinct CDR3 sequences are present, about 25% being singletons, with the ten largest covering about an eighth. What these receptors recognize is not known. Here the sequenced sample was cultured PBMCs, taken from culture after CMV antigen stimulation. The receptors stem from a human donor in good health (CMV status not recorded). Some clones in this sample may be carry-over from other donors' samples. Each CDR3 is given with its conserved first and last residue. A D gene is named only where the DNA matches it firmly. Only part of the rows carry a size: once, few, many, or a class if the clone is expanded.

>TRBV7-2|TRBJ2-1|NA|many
CASSSTELAVVRNEQFF
TGTGCCAGCAGCTCCACAGAACTAGCTGTCGTGAGGAATGAGCAGTTCTTC
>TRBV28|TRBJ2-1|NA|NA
CASSPIVGDEQFF
TGTGCCAGCAGCCCGATTGTGGGGGATGAGCAGTTCTTC
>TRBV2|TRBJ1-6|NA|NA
CASSERLAESEPLHF
TGTGCCAGCAGTGAAAGGTTGGCAGAAAGTGAACCCCTCCACTTT
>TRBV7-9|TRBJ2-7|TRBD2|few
CASPPGGGRSYEQYF
TGTGCCAGCCCACCCGGGGGGGGCAGGAGCTACGAGCAGTACTTC
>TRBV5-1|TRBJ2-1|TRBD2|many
CASSGGLAGISYNEQFF
TGCGCCAGCAGCGGGGGACTAGCGGGCATTTCCTACAATGAGCAGTTCTTC
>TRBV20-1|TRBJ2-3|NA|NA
CSARDWGTGSTDTQYF
TGCAGTGCTAGAGATTGGGGAACGGGAAGCACAGATACGCAGTATTTT
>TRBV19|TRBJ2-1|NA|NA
CASSKLTSTSYNEQFF
TGTGCCAGTAGTAAGCTCACTAGCACCTCCTACAATGAGCAGTTCTTC
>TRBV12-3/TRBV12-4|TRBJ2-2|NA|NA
CASSLRVVGELFF
TGTGCCAGCAGCCTCCGGGTGGTCGGGGAGCTGTTTTTT
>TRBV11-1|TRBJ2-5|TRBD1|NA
CASSPQGTQETQYF
TGTGCCAGCAGCCCACAGGGGACCCAAGAGACCCAGTACTTC
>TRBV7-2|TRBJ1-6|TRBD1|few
CASSATGGETPLHF
TGTGCCAGCAGCGCGACAGGGGGGGAAACACCCCTCCACTTT
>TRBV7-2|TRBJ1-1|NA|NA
CASSLLGLNTEAFF
TGTGCCAGCAGCTTATTGGGGCTGAACACTGAAGCTTTCTTT
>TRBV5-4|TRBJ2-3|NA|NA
CASSLAAASVSTDTQYF
TGTGCCAGCAGCTTGGCCGCGGCTAGCGTTAGCACAGATACGCAGTATTTT
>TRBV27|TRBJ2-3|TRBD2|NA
CASSPGTSRFTDTQYF
TGTGCCAGCAGTCCCGGGACTAGTCGGTTCACAGATACGCAGTATTTT
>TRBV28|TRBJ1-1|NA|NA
CASTFPAQRAAFF
TGTGCCAGCACCTTCCCCGCCCAACGGGCCGCTTTCTTT
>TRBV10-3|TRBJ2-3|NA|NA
CAISESNGGGMADTQYF
TGTGCCATCAGTGAGTCCAATGGGGGAGGAATGGCAGATACGCAGTATTTT
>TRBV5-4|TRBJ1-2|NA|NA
CASSSDISAGYTF
TGTGCCAGCAGCTCGGACATCTCCGCTGGCTACACCTTC
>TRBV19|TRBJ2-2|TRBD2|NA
CASSKNPGLSNTGELFF
TGTGCCAGTAGTAAAAACCCGGGACTATCAAACACCGGGGAGCTGTTTTTT
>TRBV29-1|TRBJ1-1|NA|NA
CSVTRVMNTEAFF
TGCAGCGTTACCAGGGTCATGAACACTGAAGCTTTCTTT